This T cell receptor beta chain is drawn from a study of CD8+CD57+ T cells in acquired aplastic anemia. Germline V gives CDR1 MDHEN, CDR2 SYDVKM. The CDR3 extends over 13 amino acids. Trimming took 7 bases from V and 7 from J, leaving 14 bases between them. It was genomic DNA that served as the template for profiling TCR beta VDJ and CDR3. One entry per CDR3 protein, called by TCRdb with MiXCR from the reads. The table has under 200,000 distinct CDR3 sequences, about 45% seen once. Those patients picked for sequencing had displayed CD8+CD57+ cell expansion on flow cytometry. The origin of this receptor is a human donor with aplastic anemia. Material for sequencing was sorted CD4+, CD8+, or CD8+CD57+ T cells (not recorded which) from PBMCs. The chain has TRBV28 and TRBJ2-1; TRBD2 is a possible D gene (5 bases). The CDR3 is CASNQPRENEQFF. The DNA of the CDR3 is TGTGCCAGCAACCAACCCCGGGAAAATGAGCAGTTCTTC.